This is a list of T cell receptor beta chains from one sample in a study of response to subunit inactivated influenza vaccine. TCRdb re-called the RT-PCR reads with MiXCR, one entry per CDR3 protein. The sample has about 700,000 distinct CDR3 sequences, 14% seen once. This specimen consisted of PBMCs from blood, obtained 14 to 15 days before vaccination. The receptors here all came from a man aged 50-60 years who received an inactivated influenza vaccine. Both conserved end residues are part of each CDR3. A D gene is named only where the DNA matches it firmly. Clone size is shown for a subset of rows, as once, few, many or a class of expanded clone.

.	TRBV30	.	TRBJ1-5	14	CAWSSILGNQPQHF	TGTGCCTGGAGTTCCATCCTTGGGAATCAGCCCCAGCATTTT
few	TRBV15	.	TRBJ2-3	16	CATSRDRGGTADTQYF	TGTGCCACCAGCAGAGATCGTGGCGGGACTGCAGATACGCAGTATTTT
.	TRBV4-3	.	TRBJ2-7	16	CASSQDRTANSYEQYF	TGCGCCAGCAGCCAAGATCGAACTGCTAACTCCTACGAGCAGTACTTC
.	TRBV6-5	TRBD1	TRBJ1-5	18	CASSYRDRGLDSNQPQHF	TGTGCCAGCAGTTACAGGGACAGGGGGCTCGATAGCAATCAGCCCCAGCATTTT
few	TRBV28	TRBD2	TRBJ2-3	17	CASSLIRLAGGGDTQYF	TGTGCCAGCAGTTTGATACGGCTAGCGGGAGGGGGAGATACGCAGTATTTT
.	TRBV20-1	.	TRBJ2-7	13	CSHRGASSYEQYF	TGCAGCCATCGGGGGGCCAGCTCCTACGAGCAGTACTTC
few	TRBV11-2	.	TRBJ1-6	15	CASSLSPSLNSPLHF	TGTGCCAGCAGCTTATCCCCCAGCCTAAATTCACCCCTCCACTTT
.	TRBV29-1	.	TRBJ2-1	17	CSGIGTTLRRTYNEQFF	TGCAGCGGTATTGGGACAACCCTCAGGAGGACCTACAATGAGCAGTTCTTC
few	TRBV6-1	TRBD2	TRBJ2-2	17	CASSRTSGGPNTGELFF	TGTGCCAGCAGTCGGACTAGCGGGGGCCCAAACACCGGGGAGCTGTTTTTT
.	TRBV20-1	TRBD2	TRBJ2-3	19	CSASSTFGLAGVSTDTQYF	TGCAGTGCTAGTAGTACCTTCGGACTAGCGGGAGTAAGCACAGATACGCAGTATTTT
.	TRBV2	.	TRBJ2-5	13	CASKMVGPGTQYF	TGTGCCAGCAAAATGGTGGGGCCGGGGACCCAGTACTTC
.	TRBV28	.	TRBJ1-5	14	CASSLRGGNQPQHF	TGTGCCAGCAGTTTGAGGGGTGGCAATCAGCCCCAGCATTTT
many	TRBV5-1	.	TRBJ1-5	15	CASSLNGGGNQPQHF	TGCGCCAGCAGCTTAAATGGCGGCGGGAACCAGCCCCAGCATTTT
few	TRBV25-1	.	TRBJ2-6	16	CASSEQGGSGANVLTF	TGTGCCAGCAGTGAACAAGGGGGGTCTGGGGCCAACGTCCTGACTTTC
many	TRBV29-1	.	TRBJ1-2	12	CSVASGDYGYTF	TGCAGCGTTGCGTCCGGGGATTATGGCTACACCTTC
.	TRBV10-3	TRBD2	TRBJ2-3	19	CAISVDGASGDPYTDTQYF	TGTGCCATCAGTGTCGACGGGGCTAGCGGGGATCCGTACACAGATACGCAGTATTTT
few	TRBV20-1	TRBD1	TRBJ2-6	19	CSARDMRQGAWYGANVLTF	TGCAGTGCTAGAGATATGAGGCAGGGGGCATGGTATGGGGCCAACGTCCTGACTTTC
few	TRBV7-6	.	TRBJ2-2	12	CASILASGELFF	TGTGCCAGCATCCTAGCCTCCGGGGAGCTGTTTTTT
.	TRBV29-1	TRBD2	TRBJ2-1	13	CSVPGTSGNEQFF	TGCAGCGTTCCTGGGACTAGCGGCAATGAGCAGTTCTTC
few	TRBV15	.	TRBJ2-3	14	CATSKGGDTDTQYF	TGTGCCACCAGCAAAGGGGGGGATACAGATACGCAGTATTTT
many	TRBV15	.	TRBJ1-4	15	CATSPERVANEKLFF	TGTGCCACCAGCCCAGAAAGGGTGGCGAATGAAAAACTGTTTTTT
.	TRBV30	.	TRBJ2-5	13	CAWSVPRGETQYF	TGTGCCTGGAGTGTACCCAGGGGAGAGACCCAGTACTTC
.	TRBV5-1	TRBD1	TRBJ2-6	20	CASSLRTWSGTGSGANVLTF	TGCGCCAGCAGCCTCAGGACTTGGTCGGGGACAGGGTCCGGGGCCAACGTCCTGACTTTC
few	TRBV5-1	.	TRBJ1-1	14	CASSPGWVGTEAFF	TGCGCCAGCAGCCCTGGGTGGGTTGGCACTGAAGCTTTCTTT
few	TRBV5-1	.	TRBJ2-3	16	CASSLATGFSTDTQYF	TGCGCCAGCAGCTTGGCCACAGGATTTAGCACAGATACGCAGTATTTT
.	TRBV4-2	.	TRBJ2-1	13	CASSQEAGRRQFF	TGTGCCAGCAGCCAAGAGGCCGGGCGGCGTCAGTTCTTC
many	TRBV15	TRBD1	TRBJ2-7	19	CATSSYNYEQGSLGYEQYF	TGTGCCACCAGCAGCTACAACTACGAACAGGGGAGTTTGGGCTACGAGCAGTACTTC
few	TRBV5-1	TRBD1	TRBJ1-3	15	CASSLAGQVGDTIYF	TGCGCCAGCAGCTTGGCCGGACAGGTTGGAGACACCATATATTTT
.	TRBV4-3	TRBD2	TRBJ2-2	18	CASSQAPRGGVGAGELFF	TGCGCCAGCAGCCAAGCCCCTCGTGGGGGGGTGGGGGCCGGGGAGCTGTTTTTT
many	TRBV11-2	TRBD2	TRBJ2-3	19	CASSLVMRGTSGRTDTQYF	TGTGCCAGCAGCTTAGTAATGAGAGGGACTAGCGGCCGCACAGATACGCAGTATTTT
.	TRBV20-1	.	TRBJ2-3	16	CSARDLTRRGTDTQYF	TGCAGTGCTAGAGATCTTACCCGGAGGGGTACAGATACGCAGTATTTT
few	TRBV5-1	.	TRBJ1-2	14	CASSLTESNYGYTF	TGCGCCAGCAGCTTGACGGAATCTAACTATGGCTACACCTTC
few	TRBV6-6	.	TRBJ1-5	13	CASSVRINQPQHF	TGTGCCAGCAGTGTGAGAATTAATCAGCCCCAGCATTTT
.	TRBV12-3/TRBV12-4	.	TRBJ2-5	15	CASSLHRKDQETQYF	TGTGCCAGCAGTTTACACAGGAAGGACCAAGAGACCCAGTACTTC
few	TRBV24-1	TRBD1	TRBJ1-2	14	CATSDSGQGWGYTF	TGTGCCACCAGTGACTCCGGACAGGGTTGGGGCTACACCTTC
.	TRBV6-5	TRBD2	TRBJ2-3	14	CASSSYGRADTQYF	TGTGCCAGCAGTTCCTACGGGAGGGCAGATACGCAGTATTTT
.	TRBV7-2	TRBD1	TRBJ2-7	14	CASRPGTGHGEQYF	TGTGCCAGCAGACCTGGGACAGGGCATGGCGAGCAGTACTTC
few	TRBV28	TRBD2	TRBJ2-7	18	CASSFAPLLGGGPREQYF	TGTGCCAGCAGTTTTGCCCCCCTCCTTGGGGGAGGGCCTAGGGAGCAGTACTTC
few	TRBV11-1	TRBD1	TRBJ1-1	14	CASSTTGIETEAFF	TGTGCCAGCAGTACGACAGGGATAGAGACTGAAGCTTTCTTT
.	TRBV6-5	TRBD2	TRBJ2-1	14	CASSYAGGDNEQFF	TGTGCCAGCAGTTACGCCGGGGGGGACAATGAGCAGTTCTTC
many	TRBV13	TRBD2	TRBJ2-3	16	CASSTRLAGAGDTQYF	TGTGCCAGCAGCACACGACTAGCGGGAGCGGGGGATACGCAGTATTTT
many	TRBV4-2	TRBD1	TRBJ2-7	16	CASSQAGTGGAGEQYF	TGTGCCAGCAGCCAAGCAGGAACAGGGGGCGCGGGGGAGCAGTACTTC
few	TRBV6-2/TRBV6-3	TRBD1	TRBJ1-4	15	CASSYRTGINEKLFF	TGTGCCAGCAGCTACCGGACAGGAATTAATGAAAAACTGTTTTTT
.	TRBV6-1	TRBD2	TRBJ2-1	20	CASSQGSWKAGLAEYNEQFF	TGTGCCAGCAGTCAAGGCTCGTGGAAGGCGGGACTAGCGGAATACAATGAGCAGTTCTTC
.	TRBV30	.	TRBJ1-3	13	CAWSTFSGNTIYF	TGTGCCTGGAGCACTTTCTCTGGAAACACCATATATTTT
.	TRBV4-3	.	TRBJ1-6	13	CASSQDGGSPLHF	TGCGCCAGCAGCCAAGATGGTGGTTCACCCCTCCACTTT
.	TRBV3-1	.	TRBJ2-4	13	CASSQAGLPSQYF	TGTGCCAGCAGCCAAGCTGGTCTCCCGTCTCAGTACTTC
many	TRBV6-5	TRBD2	TRBJ2-5	16	CASSSSLPGLSETQYF	TGTGCCAGCAGTTCCAGCTTACCGGGACTATCAGAGACCCAGTACTTC
few	TRBV5-1	TRBD2	TRBJ2-7	16	CASSSTPPGERGHLNF	TGCGCCAGCAGCTCGACACCCCCCGGGGAGCGGGGCCATCTGAACTTC
.	TRBV12-3/TRBV12-4	.	TRBJ1-6	14	CASSFGQIGSPLHF	TGTGCCAGCAGTTTCGGGCAAATCGGTTCACCCCTCCACTTT
.	TRBV29-1	TRBD2	TRBJ2-7	14	CSVHLGRGDYEQYF	TGCAGCGTCCACCTGGGGCGGGGGGACTACGAGCAGTACTTC
few	TRBV11-1	TRBD1	TRBJ2-7	14	CASSSPDRGYEQYF	TGTGCCAGCAGCTCGCCGGACAGGGGATACGAGCAGTACTTC
many	TRBV11-1	.	TRBJ2-1	18	CASSLSSEYLSSYNEQFF	TGTGCCAGCAGCTTGAGTAGCGAGTACCTGAGCTCCTACAATGAGCAGTTCTTC